This entry lists 10 T cell receptor beta chains sequenced from one sample in a study of blood T cell repertoires in COVID-19. The protocol was immunoSEQ multiplex PCR, while the TCRdb copy is restricted to in-frame clones and leaves out a portion. The sample records hundreds of thousands of clones, about nine tenths being singletons. The sample consisted of peripheral blood. These receptors all stem from a woman between 50 and 59 years old with COVID-19, enrolled during active disease.

The V and J genes are TRBV24-1 and TRBJ2-5; 10 nucleotides agree with TRBD1. The CDR3 is 17 residues long. Germline V gene sequence: CDR1 KGHDR, CDR2 SFDVKD. J gave up 5 bases and V 3 bases, and 11 bases lay outside the gene matches. CDR3 sequence: CATSDGPGTGAFETQYF. The CDR3 DNA follows: TGTGCCACCAGTGATGGCCCCGGGACAGGGGCCTTTGAGACCCAGTACTTC.

This chain connects TRBV19 to TRBJ1-4, with 7 bases lining up with TRBD1. The germline V gene encodes CDR1 LNHDA and CDR2 SQIVND (reference sequence). The CDR3 extends over 14 amino acids. The trim removed 10 bases at V and 6 bases at J, leaving 11 bases unmatched. The CDR3 loop is CATSMGGQYEKLFF. The CDR3 DNA reads as TGTGCCACCTCCATGGGGGGACAGTATGAAAAACTGTTTTTT.

This clone was counted a few times. The V and J genes are TRBV5-1 and TRBJ2-7; 7 bases line up with TRBD1. The germline V gene has CDR1 SGHRS and CDR2 YFSETQ. Germline trimming cut 2 bases from V and 4 bases from J; bases unmatched to any gene: 6. The CDR3 totals 14 residues. The CDR3 reads CASSFNRGSYEQYF. CDR3 nucleotide sequence: TGCGCCAGCAGCTTTAACAGGGGCTCGTACGAGCAGTACTTC.

The CDR3 DNA is TGTGCCAGCAGCCACCCCTACCTCCAAGAGACCCAGTACTTC. This codes for CASSHPYLQETQYF. The gene calls are TRBV7-9 and TRBJ2-5; the D is unclear. Per the germline V gene, CDR1 is SEHNR and CDR2 is FQNEAQ (reference sequence). The CDR3 runs 14 residues. Trimming cost V 5 bases and J 1 base, with 11 bases left between them. The whole variable domain, remainder taken from reference TRBV7-9 and TRBJ2-5, is DTGVSQNPRHKITKRGQNVTFRCDPISEHNRLYWYRQTLGQGPEFLTYFQNEAQLEKSRLLSDRFSAERPKGSFSTLEIQRTEQGDSAMYLCASSHPYLQETQYFGPGTRLLVL.

V and J are TRBV5-1 and TRBJ2-1; D not certain. V gave up 3 bases and J gave up 9 bases, with 13 bases separating them. From germline, CDR1 is SGHRS and CDR2 YFSETQ. The CDR3 has 13 residues. DNA of the CDR3: TGCGCCAGCAGCTCGAGTCGCAGCGTTGAGCAGTTCTTC. Translating gives CASSSSRSVEQFF. The variable domain in full, with the rest retrieved from reference TRBV5-1 and TRBJ2-1, is KAGVTQTPRYLIKTRGQQVTLSCSPISGHRSVSWYQQTPGQGLQFLFEYFSETQRNKGNFPGRFSGRQFSNSRSEMNVSTLELGDSALYLCASSSSRSVEQFFGPGTRLTVL.

The genes are TRBV6-5 and TRBJ2-5; 9 positions match TRBD1. This CDR3 has 15 amino acids. Germline V CDR1 and CDR2: MNHEY, SVGAGI. V dropped 7 bases and J dropped 4; count of bases not matched to a gene: 10. CDR3 DNA sequence: TGTGCCAGCACTACCGGGACAGGGAGGTCAGAGACCCAGTACTTC. Translation gives CASTTGTGRSETQYF.

The chain carries TRBV7-9 and TRBJ1-1; the D is unclear. CDR1 SEHNR and CDR2 FQNEAQ come from the germline V gene (reference sequence). The CDR3 sequence is 13 residues long. V was trimmed by 1 base and J by 6 bases, leaving 9 bases between them. CDR3 sequence (DNA): TGTGCCAGCAGCTTAGACGAACGCGCTGAAGCTTTCTTT. Protein product: CASSLDERAEAFF.

This clone showed up just once. The chain carries TRBV13 and TRBJ2-7; tentative D call: TRBD1 (5 bases). CDR3 length: 18 amino acids. The germline V gene encodes CDR1 PRHDT and CDR2 FYEKMQ (reference sequence). With 5 bases removed from V and 3 bases from J, the gap between germline ends came to 26 bases. CDR3: CASSARTLISSGLYEQYF. The CDR3 DNA is TGTGCCAGCAGCGCCCGAACCCTAATTAGCTCAGGGCTCTACGAGCAGTACTTC.

The V call is TRBV27, the J call TRBJ2-1; 13 bases map to TRBD2. The CDR3 runs to 17 residues. CDR1 and CDR2 from the germline V gene are MNHEY and SMNVEV (reference sequence). The junction had 6 bases not matched to a gene; V was cut back by 1 base and J by 6 bases. The CDR3 reads CASSLWTSGSLSNEQFF. In nucleotides, the CDR3 is TGTGCCAGCAGTTTATGGACTAGCGGGAGCCTCTCCAATGAGCAGTTCTTC.

This rearrangement joins TRBV6-5 to TRBJ1-1; D remains unclear. CDR3 length equals 13 residues. Germline loops: CDR1 MNHEY, CDR2 SVGAGI. V lost 8 bases, J lost 3 bases, and 13 bases lay in between. The CDR3 nucleotides read TGTGCCAGCGGAGACCTTACATACACTGAAGCTTTCTTT. Its translation is CASGDLTYTEAFF.